The TCR beta chain under discussion was sequenced for a study of blood T cell repertoires in COVID-19. On the study more broadly: Acute and convalescent COVID-19 samples came from the United States, Italy and Spain. Sample material is recorded as cDNA or gDNA derived from T cells, B-cell-depleted T cells, or PBMCs.

Seattle's cohort entered during active infection and was followed longitudinally. The authors' processing: Nucleated cell counts were estimated from reference gene primer amplification. Only in-frame clones appear in the TCRdb table, and some are missing; sequencing was by immunoSEQ multiplex PCR. Clone size and the V and J calls come from that table; the DNA yielded D and trimming. The top ten hold 9% to 15% of the sample, which has 150,000 to 200,000 clones, approximately 80% seen once. The CDR3 sequence is 14 residues long. Germline V gives CDR1 SGHDN, CDR2 FVKESK. The trim removed 2 bases at V and 5 bases at J, leaving 5 bases unmatched.

Sequences were obtained from peripheral blood. This sequence joins TRBV14 and TRBJ1-2, with TRBD1 matching 7 bases. The sequence was collected from a woman aged 80 or over with COVID-19, enrolled during active disease. The CDR3, as DNA: TGTGCCAGCAGCCAACTACAGGGGTGGTATGGCTACACCTTC. Residues: CASSQLQGWYGYTF.